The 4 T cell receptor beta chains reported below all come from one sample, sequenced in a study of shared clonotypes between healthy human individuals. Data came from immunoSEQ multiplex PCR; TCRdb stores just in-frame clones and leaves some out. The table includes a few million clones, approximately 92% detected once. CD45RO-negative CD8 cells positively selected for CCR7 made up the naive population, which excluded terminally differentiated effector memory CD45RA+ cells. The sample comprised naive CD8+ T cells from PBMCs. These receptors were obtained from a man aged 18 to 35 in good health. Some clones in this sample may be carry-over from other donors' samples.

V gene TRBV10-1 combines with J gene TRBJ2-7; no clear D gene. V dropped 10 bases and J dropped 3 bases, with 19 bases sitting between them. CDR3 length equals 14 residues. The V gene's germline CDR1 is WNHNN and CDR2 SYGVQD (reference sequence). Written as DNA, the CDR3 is TGCGCCATCCCTCGTGGGCTGATCGACTACGAGCAGTACTTC. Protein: CAIPRGLIDYEQYF.

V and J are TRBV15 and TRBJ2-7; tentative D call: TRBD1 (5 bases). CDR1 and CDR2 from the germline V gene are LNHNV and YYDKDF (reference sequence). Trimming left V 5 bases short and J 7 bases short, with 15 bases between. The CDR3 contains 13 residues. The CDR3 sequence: CATSLDPTEEQYF. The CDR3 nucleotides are TGTGCCACCAGCCTAGATCCGACAGAGGAGCAGTACTTC.

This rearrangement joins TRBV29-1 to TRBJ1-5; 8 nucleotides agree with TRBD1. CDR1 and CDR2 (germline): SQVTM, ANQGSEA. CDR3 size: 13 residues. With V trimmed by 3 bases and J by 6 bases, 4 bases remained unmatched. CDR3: CSVETGQGQPQHF. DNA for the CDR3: TGCAGCGTTGAGACAGGACAGGGTCAGCCCCAGCATTTT.

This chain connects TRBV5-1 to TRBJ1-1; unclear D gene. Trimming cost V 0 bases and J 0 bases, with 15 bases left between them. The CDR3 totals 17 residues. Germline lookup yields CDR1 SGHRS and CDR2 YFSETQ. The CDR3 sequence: CASSLALLREMNTEAFF. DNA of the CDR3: TGCGCCAGCAGCTTGGCCCTACTACGGGAGATGAACACTGAAGCTTTCTTT.